Listed here are 17 T cell receptor beta chains from one sample, sequenced in a study of OX40 agonist ivuxolimab in advanced cancers. This table comes from immunoSEQ multiplex PCR, and its TCRdb copy is limited to in-frame clones, with some not included. The sample has tens of thousands of clones; almost 95% are singletons. The starting material was CD4+ or CD8+ T cells sorted from blood, obtained in a trial of the OX40 agonist ivuxolimab. These receptors all stem from an adult with an advanced solid tumor such as melanoma, head and neck, liver or kidney cancer.

The chain uses TRBV27 and TRBJ1-2, with TRBD1 as a possible D gene (5 bases). The CDR3 length is 15 residues. V dropped 6 bases and J dropped 7 bases, with 21 bases sitting between them. In germline, CDR1 is MNHEY, CDR2 SMNVEV (reference sequence). The CDR3 here is CASRSLGGTFGGYTF. The CDR3 DNA sequence: TGTGCCAGCAGATCTTTGGGGGGAACATTTGGTGGCTACACCTTC.

The rearrangement links TRBV5-4 to TRBJ2-7; 10 bases align to TRBD2. The CDR3 covers 17 residues. The V segment lost 0 bases and the J segment 1 base; nucleotides outside the gene matches: 7. Germline V gene data show CDR1 as SGHNT and CDR2 as YYREEE (reference sequence). Here the CDR3 DNA reads TGTGCCAGCAGCTTGGGTCTTTGGACTAGCGGTTCCTACGAGCAGTACTTC. This gives the protein CASSLGLWTSGSYEQYF.

This chain joins TRBV5-5 and TRBJ1-5, with a tentative D call TRBD1 (6 bases). The CDR3 has 15 residues. V dropped 1 base and J dropped 7 bases, with 15 bases sitting between them. The germline gives CDR1 SGHKS, CDR2 YYEKEE (reference sequence). In DNA form, the CDR3 reads TGTGCCAGCAGCTTGCGGTCTGGGGGCGGACAGCCCCAGCATTTT. It translates to CASSLRSGGGQPQHF. The whole variable domain, remainder taken from reference TRBV5-5 and TRBJ1-5, is DAGVTQSPTHLIKTRGQQVTLRCSPISGHKSVSWYQQVLGQGPQFIFQYYEKEERGRGNFPDRFSARQFPNYSSELNVNALLLGDSALYLCASSLRSGGGQPQHFGDGTRLSIL.

The chain links TRBV7-7 to TRBJ2-3, with 11 bases lining up with TRBD1. Trimming at V came to 5 bases and at J to 5 bases, leaving 3 bases not matched to a gene. The CDR3 has 14 amino acids. Germline CDR1 SSHAT, CDR2 FNYEAQ (reference sequence). In nucleotides, the CDR3 is TGTGCCAGCAGCCGGACAGGGGGCGAAGATACGCAGTATTTT. This gives the protein CASSRTGGEDTQYF.

The J gene is TRBJ2-7, the V gene TRBV7-9; D perhaps matches TRBD1 (5 bases). Between the trimmed V and J ends, which lost 5 bases and 5 bases, there was a span of 19 bases. This CDR3 has 15 residues. Germline CDR1 and CDR2: SEHNR and FQNEAQ (reference sequence). For the CDR3, the DNA is TGTGCCAGCAGCCCCAAGACAGCACGTTCCCACGAGCAGTACTTC. Translating gives CASSPKTARSHEQYF. Supplemented by reference TRBV7-9 and TRBJ2-7, the full variable domain reads DTGVSQNPRHKITKRGQNVTFRCDPISEHNRLYWYRQTLGQGPEFLTYFQNEAQLEKSRLLSDRFSAERPKGSFSTLEIQRTEQGDSAMYLCASSPKTARSHEQYFGPGTRLTVT.

The V and J genes are TRBV4-1 and TRBJ1-1, with D hard to call. CDR3 length equals 15 residues. V was shortened by 2 bases and J by 0 bases, with 10 bases between the two germline ends. From germline, CDR1 is MGHRA and CDR2 YSYEKL. The CDR3 sequence: CASSQKRRLNTEAFF. DNA for the CDR3: TGCGCCAGCAGCCAAAAACGACGGCTGAACACTGAAGCTTTCTTT.

The chain carries TRBV6-5 and TRBJ1-3, with TRBD1 as a possible D gene (5 bases). Germline values: CDR1 MNHEY, CDR2 SVGAGI. This CDR3 spans 15 amino acids. The ends were cut back, 2 bases at V and 0 bases at J, with 8 bases in the middle. CDR3 in amino acids: CASSYDSSSGNTIYF. The CDR3 DNA follows: TGTGCCAGCAGTTACGACAGTTCCTCTGGAAACACCATATATTTT.

The chain carries TRBV18 and TRBJ2-2; unclear D gene. This CDR3 has 14 amino acids. Germline values: CDR1 KGHSH, CDR2 LQKENI. Trimming stripped 3 bases from V and 4 bases from J, with 9 bases between. CDR3 DNA sequence: TGTGCCAGCTCACCTGCGCCGATCACCGGGGAGCTGTTTTTT. Its translation is CASSPAPITGELFF.

The chain employs TRBV5-6 and TRBJ2-1; TRBD2 agrees at 8 bases. Germline V gene data show CDR1 as SGHDT and CDR2 as YYEEEE. V trimming: 0 bases; J trimming: 9 bases; junction bases outside the gene matches: 14. CDR3 length equals 17 residues. CDR3 bases: TGTGCCAGCAGCTTGGCCTGGCGGGAGGAGAGAATCAGTGAGCAGTTCTTC. Translation: CASSLAWREERISEQFF. Combining the CDR3 with reference TRBV5-6 and TRBJ2-1 gives the whole variable domain DAGVTQSPTHLIKTRGQQVTLRCSPKSGHDTVSWYQQALGQGPQFIFQYYEEEERQRGNFPDRFSGHQFPNYSSELNVNALLLGDSALYLCASSLAWREERISEQFFGPGTRLTVL.

This chain joins TRBV7-8 and TRBJ1-1, with D possibly TRBD1 on 5 matching bases. CDR3 length equals 13 residues. V was clipped by 1 base and J by 11 bases, with 14 bases between them. CDR1 SGHVS and CDR2 FQNEAQ come from the germline V gene. For the CDR3, the DNA is TGTGCCAGCAGCTTAGAGGTGGGACCCCACGCTTTCTTT. As protein: CASSLEVGPHAFF.

By sample fraction, this clone is medium-sized. The J gene is TRBJ2-7, the V gene TRBV4-2; TRBD2 aligns across 7 bases. V lost 0 bases and J lost 3; bases outside the gene matches: 11. Germline assignment: CDR1 LGHNA and CDR2 YNFKEQ. CDR3 length: 17 residues. The DNA of the CDR3 is TGTGCCAGCAGCCAAGATCCACCGGGGGGTCCTATCTACGAGCAGTACTTC. It codes for CASSQDPPGGPIYEQYF.

The chain joins TRBV2 to TRBJ2-7; D is possibly TRBD1 (5 bases). This CDR3 spans 14 amino acids. The germline CDR1 and CDR2 sequences are SNHLY and FYNNEI. Deletions cut 5 bases from V and 2 bases from J, with 13 bases between. Here the CDR3 reads CASSNADRTYEQYF. The CDR3 DNA reads as TGTGCCAGCAGTAATGCCGACAGAACCTACGAGCAGTACTTC.

The V call is TRBV7-9, the J call TRBJ1-2, with TRBD1 matching 7 bases. V dropped 1 base and J dropped 6; count of bases not matched to a gene: 5. The CDR3 spans 14 residues. Germline CDR1 and CDR2: SEHNR and FQNEAQ (reference sequence). The CDR3 DNA reads TGTGCCAGCAGCTTAGGACAGGGTGGGGATGGCTACACCTTC. Translated, it gives CASSLGQGGDGYTF.

This clone occurred once. The chain couples TRBV2 to TRBJ2-7; D unclear. Germline assignment: CDR1 SNHLY and CDR2 FYNNEI. Trimming removed 7 bases at V and 5 bases at J, with 6 bases between. The CDR3 consists of 10 residues. CDR3 DNA: TGTGCCAGCACCCGGGACGAGCAGTACTTC. Its translation: CASTRDEQYF.

This chain connects TRBV19 to TRBJ1-5; possibly TRBD1 for D (6 bases). This CDR3 comprises 14 residues. V lost 10 bases, J lost 1 base, and 14 bases lay in between. The germline V gene encodes CDR1 LNHDA and CDR2 SQIVND (reference sequence). CDR3 loop: CATSWDISNQPQHF. CDR3 nucleotide sequence: TGTGCCACCTCCTGGGACATCAGCAATCAGCCCCAGCATTTT.

The chain joins TRBV5-6 to TRBJ2-2; perhaps TRBD2 as D (5 bases). In germline, CDR1 is SGHDT, CDR2 YYEEEE. Trimming took off 6 bases at V and 4 bases at J, with 16 bases between the two ends. The CDR3 contains 15 residues. The DNA for the CDR3 is TGTGCCAGCAACTTACTTGGACTGGTCACCGGGGAGCTGTTTTTT. It specifies CASNLLGLVTGELFF.

This chain links TRBV4-1 with TRBJ1-1, with 9 bases matching TRBD1. CDR1 is MGHRA and CDR2 is YSYEKL in the germline V gene. J was trimmed by 6 bases and V by 4 bases; bases with no gene match: 6. The CDR3 length is 14 residues. The CDR3 DNA follows: TGCGCCAGCAGCCTCGGACAGGGGCCTGCTGAAGCTTTCTTT. Encoded protein: CASSLGQGPAEAFF.